The T cell receptor beta chain under discussion was sequenced for a study of CD8 T cells in Susac syndrome. This clonotype was observed a single time. With 3 bases clipped from V and 1 base from J, the junction kept 7 bases outside the gene matches. The CDR3 runs to 17 residues. CDR1 MGHDK and CDR2 SYGVNS come from the germline V gene. CD8+ and CD4+ T cells were negatively isolated; TEMRA cells were FACS-enriched. RNA in amounts of roughly 0.5 to 1 ug was reverse transcribed with random hexamers. The amplification used immunoSEQ multiplex PCR on TCR beta CDR3; it spanned 54 Vbeta and 13 Jbeta. A single record per CDR3 protein comes from TCRdb applying MiXCR to the immunoSEQ multiplex PCR reads. The sample includes approximately 65,000 distinct CDR3 sequences, around nine tenths of them seen just once.

The sample taken for sequencing was CD8+ T cells from PBMCs. The chain combines TRBV25-1 with TRBJ2-1, with TRBD1 identical over 9 bases. The TCR comes from a human donor in good health. The CDR3 DNA follows: TGTGCCAGCAGTGATAAAGTGGGACAGGGATCCTACAATGAGCAGTTCTTC. This codes for CASSDKVGQGSYNEQFF.